The entry below gives a single TCR beta chain sequence along with its context. Its antigen is still unknown. The source of the sample is a study of chemoradiotherapy in HPV16-positive cancers. On the study more broadly: A couple of HPV16-positive patients' cells yielded candidate HPV-specific clones and common motifs. Notes on the study in general: HPV-specific T cells were functionally defined from only a couple of HPV16-positive patients. Better recurrence-free survival went with HPV-responsive T-cell expansion in HPV16-positive patients.

Only in-frame clones appear in the TCRdb table, and some are missing; sequencing was by immunoSEQ multiplex PCR. The table includes over 20,000 clones, about 88% detected once. Specimen: blood, collected from a patient who underwent chemoradiotherapy. The TCR sequence derives from a human donor with HPV-associated anogenital cancer.

CDR3 sequence: CASSLTGQGSGANVLTF. The DNA for the CDR3 is TGCGCCAGCAGCTTGACGGGACAGGGCTCTGGGGCCAACGTCCTGACTTTC. The gene calls are TRBV4-3 and TRBJ2-6; 9 positions agree with TRBD1. V lost 5 bases to trimming and J lost 0 bases; unmatched junction nucleotides: 5. Germline V CDR1 and CDR2: LGHNA, YSLEER. CDR3 length: 17 residues.